Sequencing of this T cell receptor (beta chain) was carried out in a study of technical replicates of blood from a handful of donors. Data came from immunoSEQ multiplex PCR; TCRdb stores just in-frame clones and leaves some out. The sample includes roughly 68,000 clones, about 91% seen only once; the top ten take approximately 0.39%. The CDR3 loop spans 13 amino acids. CDR1 is SQVTM, CDR2 ANQGSEA, per germline. The V segment lost 6 bases and the J segment 4 bases; nucleotides outside the gene matches: 8. Sequencing used T cells isolated from PBMCs. This rearrangement joins TRBV29-1 to TRBJ1-2, with TRBD1 matching over 7 bases. The receptor was derived from a human donor in good health. CDR3 in amino acids: CSVGMTGIYGYTF. The CDR3 DNA sequence: TGCAGCGTCGGAATGACAGGGATCTATGGCTACACCTTC.